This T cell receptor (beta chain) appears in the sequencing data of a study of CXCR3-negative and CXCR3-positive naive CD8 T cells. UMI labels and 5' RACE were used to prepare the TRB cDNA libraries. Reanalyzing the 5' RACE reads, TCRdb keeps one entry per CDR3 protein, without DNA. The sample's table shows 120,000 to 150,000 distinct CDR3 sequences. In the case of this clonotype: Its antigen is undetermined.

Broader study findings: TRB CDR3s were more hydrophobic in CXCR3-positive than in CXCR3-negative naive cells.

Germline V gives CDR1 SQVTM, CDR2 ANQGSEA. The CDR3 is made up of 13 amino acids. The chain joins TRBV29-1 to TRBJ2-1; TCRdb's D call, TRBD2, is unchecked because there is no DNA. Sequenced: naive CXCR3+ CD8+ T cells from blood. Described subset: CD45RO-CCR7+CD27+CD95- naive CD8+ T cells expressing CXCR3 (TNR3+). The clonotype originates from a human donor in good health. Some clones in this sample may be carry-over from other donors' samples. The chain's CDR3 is CSAGLAAYNEQFF.